A single sample gave rise to the 27 T cell receptor beta chains below, sequenced in a study of blood T cell repertoires in COVID-19. Clones were sequenced by immunoSEQ multiplex PCR, and TCRdb holds only the in-frame ones, with some missing. The sample lists fewer than 700,000 clones, roughly nine tenths occurring once. Sequenced input: peripheral blood. These TCRs come from a woman in her fifties or sixties with COVID-19, enrolled during active disease.

The chain couples TRBV5-1 to TRBJ1-4; the D is unclear. The length of the CDR3 is 15 residues. In germline, CDR1 is SGHRS, CDR2 YFSETQ. V shed 0 bases and J shed 0 bases, with 6 bases lying between them. The CDR3 here is CASSLDPTTNEKLFF. CDR3 in DNA: TGCGCCAGCAGCTTGGATCCTACAACTAATGAAAAACTGTTTTTT.

J is TRBJ1-6 and V is TRBV5-1; 9 bases align to TRBD1. The junction had 9 bases not matched to a gene; V was cut back by 4 bases and J by 10 bases. Germline CDR1 reads SGHRS; CDR2 reads YFSETQ. CDR3 length equals 15 residues. CDR3 in DNA: TGCGCCAGCAGCCAAACAGGGGGCATCGAATCACCCCTCCACTTT. Its translation: CASSQTGGIESPLHF.

The sample holds one count of this clone. CDR3 bases: TGTGCCACCAGCAGAGTGGGAGGGGAGCAGTACTTC. It codes for CATSRVGGEQYF. V usage is TRBV15 and J usage is TRBJ2-7, with TRBD2 matching over 7 bases. Germline CDR1 is LNHNV and CDR2 is YYDKDF (reference sequence). CDR3 size: 12 residues. V shed 1 base, J shed 7 bases, and the junction held 1 base outside the gene matches.

This chain joins TRBV18 and TRBJ1-4; 9 bases match TRBD1. Trimming took 4 bases from V and 6 from J; bases not matched to a gene: 6. Germline CDR1 and CDR2: KGHSH and LQKENI. The CDR3 covers 15 residues. The CDR3 sequence: CASSRTGERHEKLFF. CDR3 in DNA: TGTGCCAGCTCACGGACAGGGGAGAGGCATGAAAAACTGTTTTTT.

The chain joins TRBV19 to TRBJ2-1; D possibly corresponds to TRBD1 (6 bases). The germline V and J ends were trimmed by 6 bases and 4 bases, with 10 bases remaining between them. The CDR3 is 13 amino acids. Germline values: CDR1 LNHDA, CDR2 SQIVND (reference sequence). CDR3 in DNA: TGTGCCAGTAGGGACAGTTTTTACAATGAGCAGTTCTTC. Protein product: CASRDSFYNEQFF.

CDR3 in amino acids: CASSFSAGGSDTQYF. CDR3 bases: TGCGCCAGCAGCTTCTCGGCGGGGGGGTCAGATACGCAGTATTTT. The V and J genes are TRBV5-1 and TRBJ2-3; 9 bases map to TRBD2. Germline values: CDR1 SGHRS, CDR2 YFSETQ. J gave up 4 bases and V 2 bases, and 5 bases lay outside the gene matches. CDR3 length: 15 residues.

The chain uses TRBV12-3 or TRBV12-4 and TRBJ1-4; 7 bases are shared with TRBD1. CDR3 size: 13 residues. After removal of 6 bases from V and 10 bases from J, the junction contained 8 bases not matched to a gene. CDR3 residues: CASRTGNIGKLFF. CDR3 DNA sequence: TGTGCCAGCAGGACAGGGAATATAGGAAAACTGTTTTTT.

This chain uses TRBV3-1 (or the pseudogene TRBV3-2) with TRBJ1-2; 7 nucleotides match TRBD1. Per germline, CDR1 LGHDT and CDR2 YNNKEL (reference sequence). V lost 2 bases and J lost 8; bases outside the gene matches: 8. This CDR3 is built from 14 residues. Written as DNA, the CDR3 is TGTGCCAGCAGCCAATTACAGGGGAAAGGAGGCTACACCTTC. It is translated as CASSQLQGKGGYTF.

As DNA, the CDR3 is TGTGCCAGCAGCTTAGGGCAGGCGCCCGGTTGGCAGTACTTC. Amino acid sequence: CASSLGQAPGWQYF. V usage is TRBV11-2 and J usage is TRBJ2-7, with no clear D. Germline V gene lookup returns CDR1 SGHAT and CDR2 FQNNGV. The CDR3 length is 14 residues. Trimming shortened V by 1 base and J by 9 bases, and 16 bases separated the two germline ends. The entire variable domain, with the rest obtained from reference TRBV11-2 and TRBJ2-7, is as follows: EAGVAQSPRYKIIEKRQSVAFWCNPISGHATLYWYQQILGQGPKLLIQFQNNGVVDDSQLPKDRFSAERLKGVDSTLKIQPAKLEDSAVYLCASSLGQAPGWQYFGPGTRLTVT.

The V gene is TRBV2, the J gene TRBJ1-2, with TRBD1 identical over 8 bases. V shed 2 bases and J 6 bases; nucleotides not matched to a gene: 5. CDR3 length equals 14 residues. Germline lookup yields CDR1 SNHLY and CDR2 FYNNEI. CDR3 sequence (DNA): TGTGCCAGCAGTGAATCCAGGGGGCTGGATGGCTACACCTTC. Amino acids: CASSESRGLDGYTF.

The rearrangement joins TRBV3-1 (or the pseudogene TRBV3-2) to TRBJ1-4; 8 bases are shared with TRBD1. From germline, CDR1 is LGHDT and CDR2 YNNKEL (reference sequence). Trimming at V came to 1 base and at J to 7 bases, leaving 5 bases not matched to a gene. CDR3 size: 15 residues. CDR3 residues: CASSQGRGQGEKLFF. As DNA, the CDR3 is TGTGCCAGCAGCCAAGGCCGAGGACAGGGTGAAAAACTGTTTTTT.

The genes are TRBV19 and TRBJ1-2; D not resolved. The CDR3 consists of 15 residues. Trimming took 7 bases from V and 8 from J, leaving 23 bases between them. The germline V gene has CDR1 LNHDA and CDR2 SQIVND (reference sequence). CDR3 loop: CASKGLRAQSYGYTF. CDR3 bases: TGTGCCAGTAAAGGTTTGAGGGCGCAGTCATACGGCTACACCTTC.

This sequence joins TRBV2 and TRBJ1-3; 7 nucleotides agree with TRBD1. The CDR3 is 16 residues long. The V gene end was trimmed by 6 bases and the J gene end by 2 bases; junction bases not matched to a gene: 10. From germline, CDR1 is SNHLY and CDR2 FYNNEI. The CDR3 reads CASSLNTGATGNTIYF. The CDR3 bases are TGTGCCAGCAGCCTAAACACAGGGGCGACTGGAAACACCATATATTTT.

Of note for this clone: The sample contains more than one DNA sequence encoding this CDR3. This chain links TRBV7-9 with TRBJ2-7; unclear D gene. Germline assignment: CDR1 SEHNR and CDR2 FQNEAQ (reference sequence). The V end was cut by 6 bases, the J end by 2 bases, with 8 bases between. This CDR3 region has 12 residues. The CDR3 DNA reads as TGTGCCAGCAGTCCGTCTCCCTACGAGCAGTACTTC. As protein: CASSPSPYEQYF. Based on the CDR3 plus reference TRBV7-9 and TRBJ2-7, the full variable domain is DTGVSQNPRHKITKRGQNVTFRCDPISEHNRLYWYRQTLGQGPEFLTYFQNEAQLEKSRLLSDRFSAERPKGSFSTLEIQRTEQGDSAMYLCASSPSPYEQYFGPGTRLTVT.

The chain combines TRBV4-1 with TRBJ1-2, with D possibly matching TRBD1 (6 bases). The CDR3 is made up of 17 amino acids. V was clipped by 0 bases and J by 5 bases, with 19 bases between them. Germline loops: CDR1 MGHRA, CDR2 YSYEKL. This CDR3 is CASSQDERWTVGYGYTF. Here the CDR3 DNA reads TGCGCCAGCAGCCAAGATGAGAGGTGGACAGTAGGTTATGGCTACACCTTC.

CDR3 protein: CASGGATDTQYF. DNA for the CDR3: TGTGCCAGCGGGGGGGCCACAGATACGCAGTATTTT. The rearrangement uses TRBV9 and TRBJ2-3; D might be TRBD2 (7 bases). CDR1 and CDR2 from the germline V gene are SGDLS and YYNGEE. The germline V and J ends were trimmed by 7 bases and 2 bases, with 8 bases remaining between them. CDR3 size: 12 residues.

V gene TRBV5-6 combines with J gene TRBJ2-2, with 8 bases lining up with TRBD2. V shed 4 bases, J shed 6 bases, and the junction held 8 bases outside the gene matches. The CDR3 sequence is 15 residues long. The germline CDR1 and CDR2 sequences are SGHDT and YYEEEE. The CDR3 DNA reads TGTGCCAGCAGCCGGGAGGGCCGGGTGGCCGGGGAGCTGTTTTTT. Amino acid sequence: CASSREGRVAGELFF.

The chain has TRBV7-6 and TRBJ2-4, with D possibly being TRBD1 (6 bases). CDR1 is SGHVS and CDR2 is FNYEAQ in the germline V gene. V lost 0 bases and J 2 bases, leaving 11 bases between the germline ends. The length of the CDR3 is 16 residues. CDR3 DNA sequence: TGTGCCAGCAGCTTAGCGGCAGGGGCGTCCAAAAACATTCAGTACTTC. This sequence encodes CASSLAAGASKNIQYF.

This sequence joins TRBV18 and TRBJ1-4; D unresolved. This CDR3 is built from 13 residues. The germline gives CDR1 KGHSH, CDR2 LQKENI. Trimming left V 2 bases short and J 6 bases short, with 7 bases between. CDR3 in DNA: TGTGCCAGCTCACCATCGGGTGATGAAAAACTGTTTTTT. Protein: CASSPSGDEKLFF.

The count of this clone is one. V usage is TRBV19 and J usage is TRBJ1-5; TRBD1 aligns across 10 bases. The CDR3 has 15 amino acids. Germline V gene data show CDR1 as LNHDA and CDR2 as SQIVND (reference sequence). Trimming took 3 bases from V and 5 from J; bases not matched to a gene: 4. The CDR3 DNA reads as TGTGCCAGTAGTATCCCCGGGACAGGGGATCAGCCCCAGCATTTT. Translation gives CASSIPGTGDQPQHF.

J is TRBJ2-2 and V is TRBV5-4, with D unresolved. V was trimmed by 0 bases and J by 7 bases, leaving 7 bases between them. Germline loops: CDR1 SGHNT, CDR2 YYREEE (reference sequence). This CDR3 has 13 residues. The CDR3 sequence is CASSLGRGGELFF. The DNA of the CDR3 is TGTGCCAGCAGCTTGGGAAGAGGCGGGGAGCTGTTTTTT. The full variable domain, in which reference TRBV5-4 and TRBJ2-2 provide the parts outside the CDR3, is ETGVTQSPTHLIKTRGQQVTLRCSSQSGHNTVSWYQQALGQGPQFIFQYYREEENGRGNFPPRFSGLQFPNYSSELNVNALELDDSALYLCASSLGRGGELFFGEGSRLTVL.

V and J are TRBV24-1 and TRBJ2-5, with 9 bases matching TRBD2. In germline, CDR1 is KGHDR, CDR2 SFDVKD. This CDR3 region has 17 residues. The V segment lost 5 bases and the J segment 1 base; nucleotides outside the gene matches: 10. CDR3 nucleotides: TGTGCCACCAGTGCCCCGTTAGCGGGGGAGATCCAAGAGACCCAGTACTTC. It codes for CATSAPLAGEIQETQYF.

The table lists this clone with a few counts. The chain combines TRBV6-5 with TRBJ1-3; possible D gene TRBD1, 5 bases. This CDR3 region has 15 residues. Looked up from germline, CDR1 is MNHEY and CDR2 is SVGAGI. Between the trimmed V and J ends, which lost 2 bases and 1 base, there was a span of 9 bases. This CDR3 is CASSYGAGSGNTIYF. In DNA form, the CDR3 reads TGTGCCAGCAGTTACGGGGCAGGGTCTGGAAACACCATATATTTT.

The chain uses TRBV5-4 and TRBJ1-3, with 12 nucleotides matching TRBD1. Germline assignment: CDR1 SGHNT and CDR2 YYREEE (reference sequence). This CDR3 spans 16 amino acids. J lost 1 base, V lost 7 bases, and 6 bases had no gene match. The CDR3 sequence: CASGTGGIDSGNTIYF. In DNA, the CDR3 is TGTGCCAGCGGGACAGGGGGCATAGATTCTGGAAACACCATATATTTT.

The chain combines TRBV11-2 with TRBJ2-3; 11 nucleotides align to TRBD2. Per germline, CDR1 SGHAT and CDR2 FQNNGV. Trimming took 5 bases from V and 2 from J; bases not matched to a gene: 12. This CDR3 is 18 amino acids long. For the CDR3, the DNA is TGTGCCAGCAGCCCCCGTACGACTAGCGGGGCATACACAGATACGCAGTATTTT. Its translation: CASSPRTTSGAYTDTQYF.

The chain joins TRBV6-2 or TRBV6-3 to TRBJ2-1, with TRBD1 identical over 11 bases. Germline-derived CDR1 and CDR2 are MNHEY and SVGEGT. The CDR3 has 20 residues. The junction had 19 bases not matched to a gene; V was cut back by 5 bases and J by 4 bases. The CDR3 bases are TGTGCCAGCAGTCTCGTCTCCTCCGGGACAGGGGGGAGGGTTTACAATGAGCAGTTCTTC. Its protein product is CASSLVSSGTGGRVYNEQFF.

This clone was observed once. This chain connects TRBV7-3 to TRBJ1-1, with no clear D. This CDR3 comprises 15 residues. Trimming cost V 2 bases and J 4 bases, with 14 bases left between them. Germline-derived CDR1 and CDR2 are SGHTA and FQGTGA. This CDR3 is CASSLSAGCGTEAFF. In nucleotides, the CDR3 is TGTGCCAGCAGCTTATCCGCGGGCTGTGGCACTGAAGCTTTCTTT.